The following is a T cell receptor beta chain sequence with its context. Its antigen is undetermined. These data belong to a study of cytomegalovirus exposure and HLA in healthy donors. Study observations and caveats: As a later analysis revealed, the rate of TCR association differed by HLA locus, with DRB1 most and HLA-C fewest. Testing in vitro showed a few CMV-associated chains specific for CMV antigens.

The PCR employed 60 Vbeta primers together with 13 Jbeta primers. The data were produced by immunoSEQ multiplex PCR, yet TCRdb's version contains in-frame clones alone and is incomplete. The data show some 190,000 clones, with more than 75% seen just once and less than 15% held by the top ten. Sequences were obtained from PBMCs. The source of this sequence is a woman under 40 in good health and CMV-seropositive.

The CDR3 is CAWSVATGTGGPDAEAFF. As DNA, the CDR3 is TGTGCCTGGAGTGTAGCAACCGGGACAGGGGGACCGGACGCTGAAGCTTTCTTT. The chain uses TRBV30 and TRBJ1-1, with 11 bases aligning to TRBD1. V trimming: 0 bases; J trimming: 6 bases; junction bases outside the gene matches: 15. This CDR3 contains 18 residues. CDR1 is GTSNPN, CDR2 SVGIG, per germline (reference sequence).